The present TCR beta chain was sequenced within a study of blood T cell repertoires in COVID-19. Sequencing was performed with immunoSEQ multiplex PCR; in TCRdb, only in-frame clones are kept and a portion is missing. The data show some 190,000 clones, approximately 85% seen once. The CDR3 consists of 14 residues. The germline V gene has CDR1 SEHNR and CDR2 FQNEAQ (reference sequence). With V trimmed by 1 base and J by 4 bases, 1 base remained unmatched. The sequence was obtained from a man in his 60s with acute or convalescent COVID-19. The rearrangement links TRBV7-9 to TRBJ2-5, with 9 bases identical to TRBD1. The sequenced sample consisted of peripheral blood. The CDR3 bases are TGTGCCAGCAGCTTAGGGACAGGGGCAGAGACCCAGTACTTC. This gives the protein CASSLGTGAETQYF.